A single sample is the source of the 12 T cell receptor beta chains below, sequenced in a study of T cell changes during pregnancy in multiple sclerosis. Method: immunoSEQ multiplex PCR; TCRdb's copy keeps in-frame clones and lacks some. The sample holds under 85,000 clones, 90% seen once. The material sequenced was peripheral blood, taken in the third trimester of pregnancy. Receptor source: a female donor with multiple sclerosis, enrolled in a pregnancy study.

The CDR3 sequence is CATAADREYQPQHF. In DNA form, the CDR3 reads TGTGCCACCGCTGCGGACAGGGAGTATCAGCCCCAGCATTTT. The J gene is TRBJ1-5, the V gene TRBV19; TRBD1 agrees at 8 bases. This CDR3 contains 14 residues. Germline-derived CDR1 and CDR2 are LNHDA and SQIVND (reference sequence). V lost 10 bases to trimming and J lost 5 bases; unmatched junction nucleotides: 10.

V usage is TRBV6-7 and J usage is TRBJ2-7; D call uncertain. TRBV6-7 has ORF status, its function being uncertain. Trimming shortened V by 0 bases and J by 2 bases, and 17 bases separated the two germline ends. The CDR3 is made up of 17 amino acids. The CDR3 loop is CASSYSPNALSPYEQYF. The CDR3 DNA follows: TGTGCCAGCAGTTACTCACCGAACGCGCTATCACCCTACGAGCAGTACTTC.

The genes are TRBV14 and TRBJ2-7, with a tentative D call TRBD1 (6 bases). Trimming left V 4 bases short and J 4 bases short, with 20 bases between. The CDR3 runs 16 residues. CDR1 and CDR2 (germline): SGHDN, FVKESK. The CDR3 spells CASSPPAGRGWYEQYF. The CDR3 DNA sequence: TGTGCCAGCAGCCCTCCCGCCGGCAGGGGATGGTACGAGCAGTACTTC.

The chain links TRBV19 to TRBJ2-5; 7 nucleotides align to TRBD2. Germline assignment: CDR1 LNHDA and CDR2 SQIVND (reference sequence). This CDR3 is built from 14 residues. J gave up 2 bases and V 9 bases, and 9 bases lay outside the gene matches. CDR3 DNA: TGTGCCAGCAGCCCCCTCGGGGGGCAAGAGACCCAGTACTTC. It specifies CASSPLGGQETQYF.

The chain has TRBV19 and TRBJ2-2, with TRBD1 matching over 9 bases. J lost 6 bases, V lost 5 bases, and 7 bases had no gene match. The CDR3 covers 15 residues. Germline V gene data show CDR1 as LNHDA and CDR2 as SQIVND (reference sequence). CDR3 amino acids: CASSPRDRVPGELFF. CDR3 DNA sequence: TGTGCCAGTAGTCCCCGGGACAGGGTGCCCGGGGAGCTGTTTTTT.

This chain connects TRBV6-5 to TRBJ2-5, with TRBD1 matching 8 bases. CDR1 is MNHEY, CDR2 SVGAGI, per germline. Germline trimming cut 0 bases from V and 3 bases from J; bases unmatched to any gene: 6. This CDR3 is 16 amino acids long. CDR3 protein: CASSYSKMTGEETQYF. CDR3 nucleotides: TGTGCCAGCAGTTACTCGAAAATGACAGGGGAAGAGACCCAGTACTTC.

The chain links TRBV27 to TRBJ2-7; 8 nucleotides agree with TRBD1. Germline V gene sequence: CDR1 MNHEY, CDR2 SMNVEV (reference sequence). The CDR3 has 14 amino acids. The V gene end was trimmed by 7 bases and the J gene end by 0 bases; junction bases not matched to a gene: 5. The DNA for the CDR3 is TGTGCCAGCAACCCGGGACAGGCCTCCTACGAGCAGTACTTC. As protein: CASNPGQASYEQYF.

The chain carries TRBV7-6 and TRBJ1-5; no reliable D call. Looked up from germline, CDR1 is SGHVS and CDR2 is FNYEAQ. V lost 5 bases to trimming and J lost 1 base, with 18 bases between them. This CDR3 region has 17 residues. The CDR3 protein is CASSAGISGGSNQPQHF. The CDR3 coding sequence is TGTGCCAGCAGCGCGGGGATCTCCGGAGGAAGCAATCAGCCCCAGCATTTT.

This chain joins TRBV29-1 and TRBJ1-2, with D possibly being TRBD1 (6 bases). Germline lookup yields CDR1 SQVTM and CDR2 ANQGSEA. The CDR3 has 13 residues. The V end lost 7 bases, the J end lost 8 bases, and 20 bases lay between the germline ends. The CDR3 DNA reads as TGCAGCGCTCCGGGACATACCTTGAAAGGCTACACCTTC. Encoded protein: CSAPGHTLKGYTF.

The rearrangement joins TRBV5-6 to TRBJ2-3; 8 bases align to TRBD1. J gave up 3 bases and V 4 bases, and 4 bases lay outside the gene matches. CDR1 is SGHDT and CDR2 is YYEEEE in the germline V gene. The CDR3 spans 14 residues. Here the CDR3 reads CASSLGQATDTQYF. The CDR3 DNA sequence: TGTGCCAGCAGCCTGGGACAGGCGACAGATACGCAGTATTTT.

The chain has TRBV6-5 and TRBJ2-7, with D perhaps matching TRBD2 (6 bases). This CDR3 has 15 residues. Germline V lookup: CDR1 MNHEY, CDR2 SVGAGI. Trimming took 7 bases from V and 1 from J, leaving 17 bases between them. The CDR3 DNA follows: TGTGCCAGCACCACCATTTCGGGGGTTTCCTACGAGCAGTACTTC. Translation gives CASTTISGVSYEQYF.

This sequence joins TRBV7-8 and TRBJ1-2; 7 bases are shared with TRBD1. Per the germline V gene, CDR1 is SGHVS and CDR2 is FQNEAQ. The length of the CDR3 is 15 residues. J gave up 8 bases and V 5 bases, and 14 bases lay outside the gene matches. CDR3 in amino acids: CASSQPSTGEYGYTF. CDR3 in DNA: TGTGCCAGCAGCCAACCTAGTACAGGGGAATACGGCTACACCTTC.